The 8 T cell receptor beta chains given below trace back to one sample, sequenced in a study of response to subunit inactivated influenza vaccine. Each CDR3 protein is one row after TCRdb ran MiXCR on the RT-PCR reads. The top ten hold approximately 14% of the sample, which has fewer than 600,000 distinct CDR3 sequences, around 7.9% seen once. Sequencing was performed on PBMCs from blood, taken around 2 years after vaccination. These TCRs come from a man between 45 and 75 years old who received an inactivated influenza vaccine.

Ten or more counts support this clonotype. The chain recombines TRBV11-1 with TRBJ2-1; 14 bases are a match to TRBD2. CDR3 length equals 20 residues. Germline V gene data show CDR1 as SGHAT and CDR2 as FQDESV (reference sequence). Trimming took 2 bases from V and 0 from J; bases not matched to a gene: 9. The DNA of the CDR3 is TGTGCCAGCAGCTTAAACCGGGGACTAGCGGGAGAGTTCTCCTACAATGAGCAGTTCTTC. As protein: CASSLNRGLAGEFSYNEQFF.

In this sample, this clonotype turned up a few times. The rearrangement links TRBV7-9 to TRBJ1-1, with 8 bases matching TRBD1. Per germline, CDR1 SEHNR and CDR2 FQNEAQ (reference sequence). The CDR3 has 15 amino acids. V was pared by 5 bases and J by 3 bases, with 8 bases of the junction left unmatched. The CDR3 loop is CASSEGTGWDTEAFF. The DNA for the CDR3 is TGTGCCAGCAGCGAAGGGACAGGTTGGGACACTGAAGCTTTCTTT.

The chain has TRBV6-1 and TRBJ1-6; TRBD1 matches at 9 bases. The CDR3 is 15 amino acids. In germline, CDR1 is MNHNS, CDR2 SASEGT. V lost 5 bases to trimming and J lost 7 bases; unmatched junction nucleotides: 6. CDR3 region: CASSQTGQGNSPLHF. CDR3 in DNA: TGTGCCAGCAGTCAAACCGGACAGGGGAATTCACCCCTCCACTTT.

This rearrangement joins TRBV18 to TRBJ2-7; D is possibly TRBD1 or TRBD2 (5 bases each). V lost 3 bases, J lost 3 bases, and 12 bases lay in between. This CDR3 region has 14 residues. CDR1 is KGHSH, CDR2 LQKENI, per germline. The CDR3 here is CASSPGWGSYEQYF. Written as DNA, the CDR3 is TGTGCCAGCTCACCGGGGTGGGGGAGCTACGAGCAGTACTTC.

The CDR3 reads CSAHVSVDQTNPSGELFF. CDR3 nucleotide sequence: TGCAGTGCTCATGTGTCCGTAGACCAAACAAATCCCTCTGGGGAGCTGTTTTTT. The chain recombines TRBV20-1 with TRBJ2-2; unclear D gene. Looked up from germline, CDR1 is DFQATT and CDR2 is SNEGSKA (reference sequence). V was cut by 5 bases and J by 8 bases, with 30 bases left in between. The CDR3 contains 18 residues.

The V call is TRBV6-1, the J call TRBJ2-7; the match to TRBD1 covers 12 bases. The V gene end was trimmed by 4 bases and the J gene end by 12 bases; junction bases not matched to a gene: 7. Germline V gene sequence: CDR1 MNHNS, CDR2 SASEGT. The CDR3 length is 13 residues. The CDR3 DNA reads TGTGCCAGCAGTGGTCCGGGACAGGGGGCGCGGTACTTC. Protein sequence: CASSGPGQGARYF.

This clonotype was counted between two and nine times. This chain connects TRBV29-1 to TRBJ1-1, with 7 bases matching TRBD1. J lost 14 bases, V lost 4 bases, and 10 bases had no gene match. CDR3 length equals 11 residues. CDR1 SQVTM and CDR2 ANQGSEA come from the germline V gene. The CDR3 loop reads CSVGHRGLVFF. As DNA, the CDR3 is TGCAGCGTTGGACACAGGGGTTTAGTCTTCTTT.

This clonotype has a handful of counts. The V and J genes are TRBV4-3 and TRBJ2-1, with 11 bases aligning to TRBD2. The CDR3 is 19 amino acids. The V and J ends lost 0 bases and 7 bases, in that order; junction bases with no gene match: 14. Germline lookup yields CDR1 LGHNA and CDR2 YSLEER. This CDR3 reads CASSQDQPLLAGGSNEQFF. Here the CDR3 DNA reads TGCGCCAGCAGCCAAGATCAGCCCCTCCTAGCGGGAGGTTCGAATGAGCAGTTCTTC.